Sequencing of this T cell receptor beta chain was carried out in a study of OX40 agonist ivuxolimab in advanced cancers. Study background: At 0.01 to 10 mg/kg, ivuxolimab was administered intravenously to patients every 2 weeks. The mean age was 60 years, ranging from about 23 to 79, with less than 90% of participants male.

The data were produced by immunoSEQ multiplex PCR, yet TCRdb's version contains in-frame clones alone and is incomplete. Of about 24,000 clones detected, around 67% appear once; the ten largest clones hold under 20%. Germline V gives CDR1 SGHDN, CDR2 FVKESK. This CDR3 contains 12 residues. With respect to this clone: The target antigen is unknown. One junction end disagrees with the germline gene, perhaps due to a read error.

Regarding the study as a whole: Some nonresponders additionally presented with little normalized T-cell clonal expansion. The CD4+ and CD8+ T cells in the blood had expanded clonally by week 6 at 0.1 to 3.0 mg/kg.

The rearrangement joins TRBV14 to TRBJ2-1; perhaps TRBD1 as D (6 bases). The sequenced sample was CD4+ or CD8+ T cells sorted from blood, obtained in a trial of the OX40 agonist ivuxolimab. The clonotype originates from an adult with an advanced solid tumor such as melanoma, head and neck, liver or kidney cancer. CDR3 in DNA: TGTGCCACCAGCCAGGGGTACAATGAGCAGTTCTTC. Amino acids: CATSQGYNEQFF. Based on the CDR3 plus reference TRBV14 and TRBJ2-1, the full variable domain is EAGVTQFPSHSVIEKGQTVTLRCDPISGHDNLYWYRRVMGKEIKFLLHFVKESKQDESGMPNNRFLAERTGGTYSTLKVQPAELEDSGVYFCATSQGYNEQFFGPGTRLTVL.